These 11 T cell receptor beta chains were sequenced from one sample in a study of cytomegalovirus exposure and HLA in healthy donors. A multiplex PCR was run with 60 Vbeta primers and 13 Jbeta primers. This table comes from immunoSEQ multiplex PCR, and its TCRdb copy is limited to in-frame clones, with some not included. The table shows under 100,000 clones, with roughly 64% occurring only once. The sequencing input was PBMCs. The source of these receptors is a woman in her thirties or forties in good health and CMV-seropositive.

This clone was seen once. The CDR3 DNA reads as TGTGCCGGGTCCAATTGGGGAGACACCATATATTTT. The encoded protein is CAGSNWGDTIYF. The chain links TRBV2 to TRBJ1-3, with D unresolved. Germline CDR1 and CDR2: SNHLY and FYNNEI. Trimming pared 11 bases from V and 8 bases from J, leaving 16 bases between. The length of the CDR3 is 12 residues.

This clone was detected a few times. V is TRBV16 and J is TRBJ1-1; maybe TRBD1 (6 bases). V was shortened by 4 bases and J by 1 base, with 13 bases between the two germline ends. Looked up from germline, CDR1 is KGHSY and CDR2 is FQNENV. The CDR3 has 15 residues. The CDR3 loop reads CASSPSRQANTEAFF. As DNA, the CDR3 is TGTGCCAGCAGCCCCTCGAGACAGGCGAACACTGAAGCTTTCTTT. The variable domain in full, with the rest retrieved from reference TRBV16 and TRBJ1-1, is GEEVAQTPKHLVRGEGQKAKLYCAPIKGHSYVFWYQQVLKNEFKFLISFQNENVFDETGMPKERFSAKCLPNSPCSLEIQATKLEDSAVYFCASSPSRQANTEAFFGQGTRLTVV.

Only a few counts were recorded for this clone. The chain links TRBV27 to TRBJ2-7, with 7 nucleotides matching TRBD2. Germline V lookup: CDR1 MNHEY, CDR2 SMNVEV (reference sequence). V lost 8 bases, J lost 5 bases, and 12 bases stayed unmatched. This CDR3 spans 14 amino acids. The CDR3 spells CASAELARGHEQYF. CDR3 in DNA: TGTGCCAGCGCCGAACTAGCGAGAGGGCACGAGCAGTACTTC.

The chain recombines TRBV5-1 with TRBJ2-3; 11 bases are a match to TRBD2. CDR1 and CDR2 from the germline V gene are SGHRS and YFSETQ. This CDR3 comprises 18 residues. V lost 2 bases and J lost 2; bases outside the gene matches: 10. This chain's CDR3 is CASSFASGRRANTDTQYF. CDR3 bases: TGCGCCAGCAGCTTCGCTAGCGGGAGGCGCGCCAACACAGATACGCAGTATTTT.

The rearrangement uses TRBV9 and TRBJ2-2; TRBD2 is a possible D gene (5 bases). CDR1 is SGDLS, CDR2 YYNGEE, per germline. Trimming removed 4 bases at V and 0 bases at J, with 16 bases between. The CDR3 is made up of 17 amino acids. The CDR3 sequence: CASSFRGVATNTGELFF. The CDR3 DNA reads as TGTGCCAGCAGCTTTAGAGGAGTAGCGACGAACACCGGGGAGCTGTTTTTT.

This chain connects TRBV7-2 to TRBJ2-5; maybe TRBD2 (5 bases). Trimming shortened V by 2 bases and J by 5 bases, and 12 bases separated the two germline ends. This CDR3 is built from 14 residues. From germline, CDR1 is SGHTA and CDR2 FQGNSA. This CDR3 reads CASSLNGIGETQYF. The CDR3 nucleotides read TGTGCCAGCAGCTTAAACGGGATAGGGGAGACCCAGTACTTC.

The chain couples TRBV25-1 to TRBJ2-7; 9 nucleotides line up with TRBD2. The CDR3 length is 15 residues. CDR1 MGHDK and CDR2 SYGVNS come from the germline V gene. V gave up 5 bases and J gave up 2 bases; unmatched junction bases: 7. CDR3 sequence: CASSPRLAETYEQYF. CDR3 DNA sequence: TGTGCCAGCAGTCCCAGACTAGCGGAGACCTACGAGCAGTACTTC.

As DNA, the CDR3 is TGTGCCAGCAGCCGACAGGGGGCTTCGAATGAGCAGTTCTTC. Protein product: CASSRQGASNEQFF. The V call is TRBV11-1, the J call TRBJ2-1; 10 bases line up with TRBD1. Germline V lookup: CDR1 SGHAT, CDR2 FQDESV (reference sequence). V lost 5 bases and J lost 7; bases outside the gene matches: 5. The CDR3 is 14 residues long.

This clone was detected only a few times. This chain connects TRBV19 to TRBJ2-1, with a possible D match to TRBD1 (5 bases). The V gene's germline CDR1 is LNHDA and CDR2 SQIVND (reference sequence). CDR3 length equals 16 residues. Trimming removed 1 base at V and 4 bases at J, with 14 bases between. The DNA for the CDR3 is TGTGCCAGTAGTATAGGTGGGGCAGTACCTTACAATGAGCAGTTCTTC. It codes for CASSIGGAVPYNEQFF.

The V gene is TRBV9, the J gene TRBJ2-2; 10 bases map to TRBD2. With 0 bases clipped from V and 3 bases from J, the junction kept 8 bases outside the gene matches. This CDR3 region has 18 residues. Germline CDR1 and CDR2: SGDLS and YYNGEE. The CDR3 DNA reads as TGTGCCAGCAGCGTAGGACCTAGCGGGAGTAGCGACACCGGGGAGCTGTTTTTT. It yields the protein CASSVGPSGSSDTGELFF.

The chain combines TRBV19 with TRBJ2-3; the match to TRBD1 covers 9 bases. V lost 5 bases and J lost 2; bases outside the gene matches: 8. Germline-derived CDR1 and CDR2 are LNHDA and SQIVND (reference sequence). CDR3 length: 16 amino acids. The DNA of the CDR3 is TGTGCCAGTAGTCCGGGACAGGGAGTTATCACAGATACGCAGTATTTT. It translates to CASSPGQGVITDTQYF.